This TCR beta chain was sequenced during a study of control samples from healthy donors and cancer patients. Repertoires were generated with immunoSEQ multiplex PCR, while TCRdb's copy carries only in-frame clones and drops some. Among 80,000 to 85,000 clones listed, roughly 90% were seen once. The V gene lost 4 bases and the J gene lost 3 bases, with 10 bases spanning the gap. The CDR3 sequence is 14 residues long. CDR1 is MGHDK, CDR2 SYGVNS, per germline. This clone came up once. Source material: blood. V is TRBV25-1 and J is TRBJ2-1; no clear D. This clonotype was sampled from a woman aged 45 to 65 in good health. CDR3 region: CASSGLDLYNEQFF. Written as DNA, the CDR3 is TGTGCCAGCAGTGGGCTGGATCTCTACAATGAGCAGTTCTTC.